This TCR beta chain appears in the sequencing data of a study of blood T cell repertoires in COVID-19. Across the whole study: Samples representing acute and convalescent COVID-19 were sourced from the United States, Italy and Spain. Sources were T cells, B-cell-depleted T cells, or PBMCs; the material itself was cDNA or gDNA.

As for this clone: At the DNA level, this CDR3 is encoded by other sequences in the same sample as well.

Source study methods: Researchers report that nucleated cell counts were estimated from reference gene primer amplification. The table came from immunoSEQ multiplex PCR; TCRdb's copy has only in-frame clones and leaves some out. The V and J calls and clone size come from that table; D and trimming were worked out from the DNA. The table includes some 310,000 clones, over 75% detected once. Germline V lookup: CDR1 SNHLY, CDR2 FYNNEI. The length of the CDR3 is 12 residues. The ends lost 6 bases at V and 1 base at J; junction bases unmatched: 0. The sequenced sample consisted of peripheral blood. This TCR derives from a man aged 50 to 60 with active or convalescent COVID-19. The chain combines TRBV2 with TRBJ2-7; 7 bases map to TRBD1. For the CDR3, the DNA is TGTGCCAGCAGGGACAGGTCCTACGAGCAGTACTTC. Its translation: CASRDRSYEQYF.